The T cell receptor (beta chain) under discussion was sequenced for a study of blood T cells in healthy people across ages. Overall study findings and caveats: Older age coincided with a roughly linear decline in TCR beta diversity per million T cells. Long-lived donors had more naive CD4+ cells and higher diversity than aged donors. Naive T cell percentage strongly correlated with TCR beta diversity.

The V end was cut by 2 bases, the J end by 1 base, with 12 bases between. The CDR3 has 16 residues. Germline loops: CDR1 SGHTA, CDR2 FQGTGA. A J-beta primer mix and a sample-barcoded 5' primer were used in a second PCR of roughly 7 to 12 cycles. Every individual sample yielded 3 million or more paired-end reads (each containing CDR3). Using its own MiXCR run on the 5' RACE reads, TCRdb lists one record per CDR3 protein. The sample comprises 750,000 to 950,000 distinct CDR3 sequences, about a quarter of which are singletons, and less than 3.5% rests with the top ten. This clonotype was detected a few times. Its antigen is unknown. In addition, the sample was reused for a study of T cells of mothers and their children.

V usage is TRBV7-3 and J usage is TRBJ2-1; D possibly corresponds to TRBD1 (7 bases). The sequenced sample was blood. The sequence was obtained from a boy aged 5-17 years in good health. CDR3 sequence reads: CASSLFPGGSYNEQFF. In DNA, the CDR3 is TGTGCCAGCAGCTTATTCCCAGGGGGGTCCTACAATGAGCAGTTCTTC.